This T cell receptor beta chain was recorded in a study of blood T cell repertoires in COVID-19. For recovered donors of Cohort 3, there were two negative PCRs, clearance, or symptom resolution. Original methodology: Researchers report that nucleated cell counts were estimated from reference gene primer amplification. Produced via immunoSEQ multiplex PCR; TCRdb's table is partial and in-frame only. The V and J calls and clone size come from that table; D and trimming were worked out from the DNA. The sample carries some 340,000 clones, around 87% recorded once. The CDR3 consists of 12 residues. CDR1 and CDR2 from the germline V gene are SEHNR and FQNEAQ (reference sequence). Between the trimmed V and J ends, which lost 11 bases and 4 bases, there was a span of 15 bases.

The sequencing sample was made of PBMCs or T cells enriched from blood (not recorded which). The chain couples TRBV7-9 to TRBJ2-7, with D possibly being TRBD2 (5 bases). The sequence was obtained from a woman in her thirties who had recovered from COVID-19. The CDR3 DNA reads TGTGCCGGAATCGGGATAAATTACGAGCAGTACTTC. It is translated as CAGIGINYEQYF.